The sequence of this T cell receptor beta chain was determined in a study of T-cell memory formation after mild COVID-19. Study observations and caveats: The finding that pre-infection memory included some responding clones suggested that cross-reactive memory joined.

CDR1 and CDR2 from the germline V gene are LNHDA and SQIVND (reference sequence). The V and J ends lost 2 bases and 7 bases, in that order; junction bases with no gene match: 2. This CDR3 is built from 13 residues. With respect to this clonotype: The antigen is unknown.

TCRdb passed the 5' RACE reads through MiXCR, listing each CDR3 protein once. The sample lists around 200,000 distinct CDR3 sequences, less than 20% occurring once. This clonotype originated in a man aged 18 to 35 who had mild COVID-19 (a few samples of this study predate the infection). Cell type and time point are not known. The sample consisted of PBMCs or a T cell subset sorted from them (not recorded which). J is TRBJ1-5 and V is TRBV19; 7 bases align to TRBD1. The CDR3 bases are TGTGCCAGTAGTATATTACAGGGGCAGCCCCAGCATTTT. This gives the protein CASSILQGQPQHF.